The rows below give T cell receptor beta chains drawn from one sample of a study of tumor-infiltrating lymphocytes in primary liver carcinoma. TCRdb re-called the multiplex PCR reads through MiXCR, storing one row per CDR3 protein. Of more than 50,000 distinct CDR3 sequences listed, about 80% were seen once; the top ten hold about 25%. The sequencing sample was made of liver tumor tissue from sampling region 2. These receptors were taken from a man aged 35 to 55 with primary liver carcinoma and hepatitis B virus infection. Both conserved end residues are part of each CDR3. The D gene is left open where the match is weak. Part of the rows lack a size; the others show once, few, many or a class for expanded clones.

J: TRBJ2-2; V: TRBV6-1; size: NA; D: TRBD1; DNA: TGTGCCAGAGACTGGGGACAGGTGAACACCGGGGAGCTGTTTTTT; CDR3: CARDWGQVNTGELFF
J: TRBJ2-1; V: TRBV11-2; size: NA; D: NA; DNA: TGTGCCAGCAGCCATATGGGGCACTCAAACGGGAAAGGTGAGCAGCTCTTC; CDR3: CASSHMGHSNGKGEQLF
J: TRBJ1-2; V: TRBV5-6; size: NA; D: TRBD1; DNA: TGTGCCAGTATCTCACAGGGGGCTAGGAACTATGGCTACACGTTC; CDR3: CASISQGARNYGYTF
J: TRBJ1-2; V: TRBV14; size: many; D: TRBD1; DNA: TGTGCCAGCAGCCAATATGGGACAGCCTCCCCCCTCACCTTC; CDR3: CASSQYGTASPLTF
J: TRBJ2-7; V: TRBV14; size: many; D: NA; DNA: TGTGCCAGCAGTATAGCGGCCTCCTACGAGCAGTACTTC; CDR3: CASSIAASYEQYF
J: TRBJ2-7; V: TRBV2; size: NA; D: NA; DNA: TGTGCCAGCAGAGGTTTTTACGAGCAGTACTTC; CDR3: CASRGFYEQYF
J: TRBJ2-1; V: TRBV12-3/TRBV12-4; size: NA; D: NA; DNA: TGTGCCAGTAGCGCGAGACCCTACATTGAGCAGTTCTTC; CDR3: CASSARPYIEQFF
J: TRBJ2-2; V: TRBV10-3; size: NA; D: TRBD1; DNA: TGTGCCATTGGTGTGGGGACAGCGAACACCGGGGAGCTGTTTTTT; CDR3: CAIGVGTANTGELFF
J: TRBJ2-3; V: TRBV10-1; size: NA; D: TRBD2; DNA: TGCGCCAGCAGTGAGTACGGTACTAGCGGCACCTGGTTGTACACAGATACGCAGTATTTT; CDR3: CASSEYGTSGTWLYTDTQYF
J: TRBJ2-3; V: TRBV28; size: NA; D: TRBD2; DNA: TGCGCCAGCACTTCCAATTGGGGTCTCACGGGAGGACCTGGGGGCACAGATACGCAGTATTTT; CDR3: CASTSNWGLTGGPGGTDTQYF
J: TRBJ2-1; V: TRBV29-1; size: once; D: NA; DNA: TGCAGCGTCGACTCAAAATCCTACAATGAGCAGTTCTTC; CDR3: CSVDSKSYNEQFF
J: TRBJ2-3; V: TRBV11-2; size: NA; D: TRBD2; DNA: TGTGCCAACGACCACACTAGCGGCTTCGAGGATACGCAGTATTTT; CDR3: CANDHTSGFEDTQYF
J: TRBJ1-2; V: TRBV29-1; size: NA; D: NA; DNA: TGCAACGTTGCCCGAACAGTAGATGGCTACACCTTC; CDR3: CNVARTVDGYTF
J: TRBJ2-5; V: TRBV5-4; size: medium-sized; D: TRBD1; DNA: TGTGCCAGCAGCGATGGGGAGACAGGGCAAGAGACCCAGTACTTC; CDR3: CASSDGETGQETQYF
J: TRBJ1-1; V: TRBV20-1; size: NA; D: NA; DNA: TGCAGTACTAGTCCACCGGGACAAATGAACACTGAAGCTTTCTTT; CDR3: CSTSPPGQMNTEAFF
J: TRBJ2-7; V: TRBV6-1; size: once; D: TRBD1; DNA: TGTGCCAGCAGTGAAGGGGTTCCAGGACAGGGAGAATGGAGCTCCTACGAGCAGTACTTC; CDR3: CASSEGVPGQGEWSSYEQYF
J: TRBJ1-2; V: TRBV11-2; size: NA; D: NA; DNA: TGTGCCTGCAGCTTAGAGGGGAACTATGGCCGCACCTTC; CDR3: CACSLEGNYGRTF
J: TRBJ2-2; V: TRBV9; size: NA; D: NA; DNA: TGTGCCAGCAGCGTAGGGACAGGTCCGGACACCGGGGAGGTGTTTTTT; CDR3: CASSVGTGPDTGEVFF
J: TRBJ2-1; V: TRBV11-2; size: NA; D: NA; DNA: TGTGCCAGCAGCTTAGATAGGTGGGCGGTTGAGCAGTTCTTC; CDR3: CASSLDRWAVEQFF
J: TRBJ2-1; V: TRBV10-1; size: NA; D: NA; DNA: TGCGCCAGCAGCGACAGAAGCTCCTACTATAAGCTGTTCTTC; CDR3: CASSDRSSYYKLFF
J: TRBJ1-1; V: TRBV6-5; size: NA; D: NA; DNA: TGTGCCAGCAGTTCCCAGACTAGATGTGAAGCTTTCTTT; CDR3: CASSSQTRCEAFF
J: TRBJ2-1; V: TRBV6-1; size: NA; D: NA; DNA: TGTGTCAGCAGACTTCCGACAGAGCAGCTCTTC; CDR3: CVSRLPTEQLF
J: TRBJ2-7; V: TRBV6-5; size: NA; D: NA; DNA: TGTGCCGGCAGCCTCCTAGGGTTTAGCGAGAGGCCGTACGAGCAGTACTTC; CDR3: CAGSLLGFSERPYEQYF